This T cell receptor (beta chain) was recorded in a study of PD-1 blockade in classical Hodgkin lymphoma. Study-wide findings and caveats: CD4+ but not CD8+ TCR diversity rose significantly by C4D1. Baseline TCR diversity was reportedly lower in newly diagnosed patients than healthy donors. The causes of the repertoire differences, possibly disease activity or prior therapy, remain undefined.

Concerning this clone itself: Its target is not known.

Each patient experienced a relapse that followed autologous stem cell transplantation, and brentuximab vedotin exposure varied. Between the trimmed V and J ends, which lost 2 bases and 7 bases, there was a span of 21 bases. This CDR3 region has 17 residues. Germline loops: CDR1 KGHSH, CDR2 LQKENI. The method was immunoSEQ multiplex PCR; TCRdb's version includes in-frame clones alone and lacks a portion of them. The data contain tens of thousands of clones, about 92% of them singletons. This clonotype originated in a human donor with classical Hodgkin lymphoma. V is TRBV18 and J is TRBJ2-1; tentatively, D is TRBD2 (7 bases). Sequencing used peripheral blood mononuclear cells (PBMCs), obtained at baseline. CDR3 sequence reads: CASSPSSSGRRGNEQFF. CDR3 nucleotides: TGTGCCAGCTCACCATCGTCTAGCGGCCGGAGGGGGAATGAGCAGTTCTTC.